Included here is one TCR beta chain sequence, with context. Its antigen has not been determined. Qualities for individual bases were not recorded, and no much larger clone is one base off. The donors were healthy, HIV-negative adults with no recently reported acute infections or vaccinations. Every donor was a Caucasian adult residing in Nashville, Tennessee, USA. CD4+ T cells were enriched by magnetic negative selection, after which naive cells were positively selected on CD45RA and the negative fraction was taken as the memory subset. Blood was obtained by leukapheresis, after which PBMCs were separated by Ficoll-Histopaque density gradient centrifugation and cryopreserved in liquid nitrogen vapor phase. Analytical flow cytometry was used to check the purity and quantity of every magnetically sorted T cell population. Genomic DNA was isolated from each sorted fraction and quantified by UV absorbance on a Nanodrop 2000c.

Using the deep immunoSEQ assay, multiplex PCR amplified TCR CDR3 regions from genomic DNA. Genomic DNA extracted from each cell subset was distributed evenly over all wells of several immunoSEQ 96-well plates, and each plate served as one replicate. For sorted subsets, about 200 ng genomic DNA, equal to 25,000 to 35,000 T cell genomes, was loaded into each replicate PCR. Purified libraries were quantified with a Qubit 3.0 fluorometer, sized on a Bioanalyzer 2100, and re-quantified with the KAPA Library Quantification kit. Each immunoSEQ 96-well plate was sequenced on its own single-read 150-cycle Illumina NextSeq 550 flow cell. From the authors' description of their analysis: Because only junctional sequences without quality scores were contained in the immunoSEQ output, filtering matching that applied to full-length reads could not be performed. To assign V/J genes and CDR3, sequences were annotated using PyIR, a Python wrapper for IgBLAST v1.9, with IMGT germline references. Any read was removed if the V/J assignment was weak (E-value above 1e-6), the CDR3 was missing, or the read contained stop codons, out-of-frame junctions, or ambiguous translated residues. V3J clonotypes were defined as sequences sharing an identical inferred V gene, J gene, and CDR3 amino acid sequence. Percentage overlap between repertoires was calculated by dividing the number of shared unique clonotypes by the size of the smaller repertoire. Repertoire richness was assessed with RTK rarefaction, the Chao1 estimator, and Recon v2.1 estimates of unobserved clonotypes. Generation probabilities for all TCRbeta clonotypes obtained by the gDNA method from a handful of donors were computed using OLGA. Drawn from immuneACCESS, this table holds only the in-frame rearrangements with V and J called that TCRdb kept. Clones are partly lost; checked studies trace under half to an unresolved V gene and leave the rest unexplained. The V and J calls and clone size are taken from that table; D and trimming were inferred from the DNA. The sample table records approximately 2.4 million clones; approximately 94% of these occur just once. Of the sample, 0.1% to 0.15% is held by the ten largest clones.

Including cysteine and phenylalanine, the CDR3 has 18 amino acids. The CDR3 DNA has 54 bases and is translated from base 1. CDR1 SQVTM and CDR2 ANQGSEA were looked up in the germline V gene. V is clipped by 3 bases and J by 0 bases, and the sequence between their germline boundaries is 23 bases long. This entry is derived from a study of shared clonotypes between healthy human individuals (dated by TCRdb to the early 2020s). For context, the study as a whole: The cohort comprised a couple of women and a few men aged 18 to 49 years. For each donor, CD4 naive and CD4 memory were each given three plates, CD8 naive was given two plates, and CD8 memory was given one plate. To estimate repertoire size and how much clonotypes are shared between individuals, the study performed deep sequencing of blood TCR repertoires from a few healthy adults. Different laboratories and diverse techniques were used to prepare libraries and sequence TCR repertoires, to increase sequencing depth and limit assay-specific biases. Per donor, leukapheresis produced somewhere between about 0.94 and 8.9 billion PBMCs. What the study reported, not specific to this receptor: Estimated clonotype richness was generally larger for naive than for memory subsets. Clonotypes shared by all four sorted-subset donors showed higher generation probabilities than non-shared clonotypes. Sharing across a few donors was observed for around 4.8% of naive CD4, 3% to 4% of naive CD8, over 2% of memory CD4, and roughly 0.4% of memory CD8 clonotypes. Sampling was restricted to blood, and TCR repertoires in tissue are likely to differ from TCR repertoires in blood. Pairwise subsampling indicated that sequencing depth was expected to affect the degree of clonotype sharing among donors. The genetic and exposure-history diversity represented was limited by the small number of donors. Even with the large sequencing depth, rarefaction of the sorted-subset datasets indicated that sequencing was incomplete.

Rearrangement joined TRBV29-1 to TRBJ1-2, with TRBD1 tentatively as D gene (5 bases match). The specimen sequenced was naive CD4+ T cells sorted from blood. In the paper's terms, the cell subset or site label means: CD45RA+ positively selected. The TCR comes from a man aged 18 to 30 in good health. The nucleotides read TGCAGCGTTGAGTATCTTGGGGGAGATGGGACGACTAACTATGGCTACACCTTC. Its protein product is CSVEYLGGDGTTNYGYTF.